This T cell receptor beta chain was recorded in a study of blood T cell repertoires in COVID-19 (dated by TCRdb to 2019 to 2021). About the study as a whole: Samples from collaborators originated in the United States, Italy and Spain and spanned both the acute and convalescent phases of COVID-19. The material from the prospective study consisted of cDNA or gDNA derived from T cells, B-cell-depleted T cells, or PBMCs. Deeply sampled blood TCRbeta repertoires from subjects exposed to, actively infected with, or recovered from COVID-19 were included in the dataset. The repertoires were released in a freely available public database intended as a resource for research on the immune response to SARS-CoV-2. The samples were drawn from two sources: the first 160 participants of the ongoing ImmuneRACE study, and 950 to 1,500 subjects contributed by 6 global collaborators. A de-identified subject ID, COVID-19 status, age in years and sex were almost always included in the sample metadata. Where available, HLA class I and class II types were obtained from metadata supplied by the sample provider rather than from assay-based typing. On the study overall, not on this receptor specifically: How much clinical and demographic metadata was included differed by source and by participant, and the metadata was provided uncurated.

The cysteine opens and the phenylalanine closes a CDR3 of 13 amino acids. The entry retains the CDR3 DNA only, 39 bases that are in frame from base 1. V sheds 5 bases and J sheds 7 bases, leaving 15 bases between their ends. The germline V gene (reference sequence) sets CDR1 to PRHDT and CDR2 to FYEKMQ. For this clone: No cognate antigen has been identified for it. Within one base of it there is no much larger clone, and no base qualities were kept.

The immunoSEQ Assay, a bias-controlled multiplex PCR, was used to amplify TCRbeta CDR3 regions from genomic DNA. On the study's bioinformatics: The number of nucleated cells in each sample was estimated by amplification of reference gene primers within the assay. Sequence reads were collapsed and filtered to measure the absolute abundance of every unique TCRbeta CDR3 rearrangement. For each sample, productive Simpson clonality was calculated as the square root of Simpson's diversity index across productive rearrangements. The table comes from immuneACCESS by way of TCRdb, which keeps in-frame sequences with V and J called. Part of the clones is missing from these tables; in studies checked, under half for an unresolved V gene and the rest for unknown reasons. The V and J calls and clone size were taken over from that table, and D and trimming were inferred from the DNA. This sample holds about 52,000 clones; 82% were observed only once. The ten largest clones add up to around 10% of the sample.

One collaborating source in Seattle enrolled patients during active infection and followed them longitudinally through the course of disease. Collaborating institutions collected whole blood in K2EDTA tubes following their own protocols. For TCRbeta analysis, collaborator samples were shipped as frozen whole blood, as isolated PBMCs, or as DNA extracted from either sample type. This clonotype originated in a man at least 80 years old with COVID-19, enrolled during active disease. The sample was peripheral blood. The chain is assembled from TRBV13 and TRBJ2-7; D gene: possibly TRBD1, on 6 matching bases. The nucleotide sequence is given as TGTGCCAGCAGCGGTGGGACATCGGGGGAGCAGTACTTC. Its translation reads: CASSGGTSGEQYF.